Following are 9 T cell receptor beta chains from one sample sequenced in a study of vaccination and CD4 T cells after COVID-19 (dated by TCRdb to 2022 to 2024). No antigen has been assigned to these receptors. Libraries were constructed by PCR. TCRdb records Illumina iSeq 100 as the sequencer. At the Johns Hopkins FTIC core, DNA from the cultured CD4+ T cells underwent TCR sequencing with the Oncomine TCR Beta short-read assay. TCRdb itself trimmed the public reads at Q25 with fastp, ran MiXCR and retained productive beta chains. Rows are unified per CDR3 protein, each entry keeping the most common DNA and genes. Across this sample there are 11,000 or so distinct CDR3 sequences, with around 48% seen only once. Just over 20% of the sample lies in the top ten. In the paper's terms, the treatment or condition label means: approximately 9-day PBMC culture with coronavirus spike peptide pools or control peptides (ViraFEST assay).

Sequencing used CD4+ T cells from blood, cultured in vitro. These receptors all stem from a human donor who had recovered from COVID-19.

The J gene is TRBJ2-2, the V gene TRBV7-6; TRBD1 aligns across 9 bases. The CDR3 totals 14 residues. The V and J ends lost 6 bases and 4 bases, in that order; junction bases with no gene match: 3. Germline V gives CDR1 SGHVS, CDR2 FNYEAQ. CDR3 nucleotide sequence: TGTGCCAGCAGAAACAGGGGGCCCACCGGGGAGCTGTTTTTT. The encoded protein is CASRNRGPTGELFF.

Only one count was recorded for this clonotype. DNA for the CDR3: TGCGCCAGCAGGACTAGACATCCGGAGACCCAGTACTTC. Translation: CASRTRHPETQYF. This rearrangement joins TRBV23-1 to TRBJ2-5; a possible D gene is TRBD2 (6 bases). TRBV23-1 is designated an ORF whose function remains uncertain. V lost 6 bases, J lost 5 bases, and 13 bases lay in between. There are 13 residues in the CDR3.

This clonotype was recorded a few times. The chain uses TRBV27 and TRBJ2-3, with 7 bases fitting TRBD2. This CDR3 spans 16 amino acids. V shed 1 base and J 2 bases; nucleotides not matched to a gene: 6. Per the germline V gene, CDR1 is MNHEY and CDR2 is SMNVEV (reference sequence). The CDR3 protein is CASSLLVGGFTDTQYF. The DNA of the CDR3 is TGTGCCAGCAGTTTATTGGTGGGGGGGTTCACAGATACGCAGTATTTT.

The chain links TRBV18 to TRBJ2-3, with 12 nucleotides matching TRBD2. The CDR3 is 15 residues long. In germline, CDR1 is KGHSH, CDR2 LQKENI. J gave up 4 bases and V 3 bases, and 2 bases lay outside the gene matches. CDR3 sequence reads: CASSPGLAGADTQYF. Here the CDR3 DNA reads TGTGCCAGCTCACCGGGACTAGCGGGCGCAGATACGCAGTATTTT.

This chain joins TRBV2 and TRBJ2-7; D uncertain. Germline assignment: CDR1 SNHLY and CDR2 FYNNEI. The CDR3 consists of 15 residues. The V end lost 6 bases, the J end lost 0 bases, and 15 bases lay between the germline ends. The CDR3 loop is CASRVGYASSYEQYF. CDR3 sequence (DNA): TGTGCCAGCAGGGTCGGTTACGCGAGCTCCTACGAGCAGTACTTC. Using reference TRBV2 and TRBJ2-7 for the parts outside the CDR3, the full variable domain is EPEVTQTPSHQVTQMGQEVILRCVPISNHLYFYWYRQILGQKVEFLVSFYNNEISEKSEIFDDQFSVERPDGSNFTLKIRSTKLEDSAMYFCASRVGYASSYEQYFGPGTRLTVT.

The chain links TRBV28 to TRBJ2-7; 15 bases fit TRBD2. The CDR3 is made up of 18 amino acids. Germline values: CDR1 MDHEN, CDR2 SYDVKM. J was trimmed by 5 bases and V by 6 bases; bases with no gene match: 14. The DNA for the CDR3 is TGTGCCAGCAGCACACATCCGGGACTAGCGGGAGGCGAGGACGAGCAGTACTTC. Its protein is CASSTHPGLAGGEDEQYF.

This clonotype was seen more than once but under ten times. V gene TRBV12-3 or TRBV12-4 combines with J gene TRBJ1-6; no clear D gene. This CDR3 spans 13 amino acids. V was shortened by 8 bases and J by 9 bases, with 14 bases between the two germline ends. The CDR3 region is CASSLYLGSPLHF. CDR3 sequence (DNA): TGTGCCAGCTCGCTATACCTTGGTTCACCCCTCCACTTT.

The chain recombines TRBV5-1 with TRBJ1-1, with D perhaps TRBD1 (6 bases). The germline V gene has CDR1 SGHRS and CDR2 YFSETQ. V lost 3 bases and J lost 3, with 18 bases in between. There are 16 residues in the CDR3. The CDR3 DNA is TGCGCCAGCAGCTCAGGAAACAGGGTTTCACACACTGAAGCTTTCTTT. This codes for CASSSGNRVSHTEAFF.

Turning to this clonotype: Relative to the germline gene, one junction end is altered; a read error may explain this. The DNA for the CDR3 is TGTGTCAGCAGCACGGGTTGGGACGGAGACAATGAGCAGTTCTTC. It codes for CVSSTGWDGDNEQFF. The chain uses TRBV7-9 and TRBJ2-1; perhaps D is TRBD1 or TRBD2 (5 bases each). Germline V gene sequence: CDR1 SEHNR, CDR2 FQNEAQ (reference sequence). The CDR3 spans 15 residues.